There are a few counts of the clone carrying this T cell receptor beta chain. The data stem from a study of blood T cell repertoires in COVID-19. Background on the study: PBMCs, B-cell-depleted T cells, or T cells were the source of the cDNA or gDNA that made up the material.

CDR3 length: 15 residues. V gave up 5 bases and J gave up 6 bases; unmatched junction bases: 11. Germline assignment: CDR1 SGHTA and CDR2 FQGNSA. Sequencing used immunoSEQ multiplex PCR; TCRdb keeps in-frame clones, though not all of them. Altogether some 200,000 clones are present, around 80% being singletons, with the ten largest covering 13%. The TCR was taken from a human donor in a cohort sampled during active COVID-19. This rearrangement joins TRBV7-2 to TRBJ2-7, with TRBD1 identical over 9 bases. Sequenced input: peripheral blood. CDR3 DNA: TGTGCCAGCAGCCAAACCGGGACAGGGTATTCCGAGCAGTACTTC. Protein product: CASSQTGTGYSEQYF.